These 21 T cell receptor beta chains share one sample of origin, sequenced in a study of response to subunit inactivated influenza vaccine. TCRdb re-called the RT-PCR reads through MiXCR, storing one row per CDR3 protein. The data hold more than 450,000 distinct CDR3 sequences, with approximately 11% observed a single time. Separately, the same data were catalogued under a study of T cells expressing NK-cell markers. This second report adds: Generation of TCR beta cDNA was performed by 5'RACE template switching incorporating UMIs.

The input for sequencing was PBMCs from blood, taken on the day of vaccination. The receptor source for this set is a man aged 45-65 years who received an inactivated influenza vaccine.

This clonotype has more than one count but fewer than ten. The J gene is TRBJ2-5, the V gene TRBV20-1; 11 bases agree with TRBD2. The CDR3 totals 14 residues. Trimming removed 5 bases from V and 5 bases from J; junction bases left unmatched: 7. The V gene's germline CDR1 is DFQATT and CDR2 SNEGSKA (reference sequence). The chain's CDR3 is CSAVAGGPVETQYF. Written as DNA, the CDR3 is TGCAGTGCTGTAGCGGGAGGGCCAGTTGAGACCCAGTACTTC.

This chain uses TRBV7-6 with TRBJ2-7; 12 bases line up with TRBD1. The J segment lost 6 bases and the V segment lost 6 bases, leaving 9 bases of the junction unmatched. The CDR3 sequence is 15 residues long. The V gene's germline CDR1 is SGHVS and CDR2 FNYEAQ. The CDR3 sequence: CASSPGTGGFGEQYF. For the CDR3, the DNA is TGTGCCAGCAGTCCCGGGACAGGGGGCTTCGGCGAGCAGTACTTC.

The chain couples TRBV18 to TRBJ2-7; D is possibly TRBD2 (6 bases). Per germline, CDR1 KGHSH and CDR2 LQKENI. The CDR3 loop spans 15 amino acids. Trimming left V 2 bases short and J 4 bases short, with 15 bases between. The CDR3 sequence is CASSPSPGVGYEQYF. CDR3 DNA: TGTGCCAGCTCACCATCTCCGGGGGTCGGGTACGAGCAGTACTTC.

This sequence joins TRBV4-1 and TRBJ2-3, with a possible D match to TRBD1 (6 bases). The germline V gene encodes CDR1 MGHRA and CDR2 YSYEKL. The ends were cut back, 1 base at V and 4 bases at J, with 18 bases in the middle. The CDR3 runs 17 residues. CDR3 loop: CASSQATGTQGADTQYF. For the CDR3, the DNA is TGCGCCAGCAGCCAAGCGACGGGGACACAAGGAGCAGATACGCAGTATTTT.

The V and J genes are TRBV7-2 and TRBJ2-2; 8 bases fit TRBD1. The length of the CDR3 is 14 residues. Germline V gene data show CDR1 as SGHTA and CDR2 as FQGNSA. V was pared by 11 bases and J by 1 base, with 6 bases of the junction left unmatched. CDR3 loop: CAVTGQVNTGELFF. The CDR3 DNA sequence: TGTGCCGTTACGGGACAGGTGAACACCGGGGAGCTGTTTTTT.

This clonotype turned up a few times. The rearrangement uses TRBV10-3 and TRBJ1-3; TRBD1 agrees at 9 bases. The CDR3 is 16 amino acids. Germline CDR1 and CDR2: ENHRY and SYGVKD. V was clipped by 7 bases and J by 4 bases; unmatched bases: 11. CDR3 loop: CAIKLGTGSPGNTIYF. The CDR3 region has the DNA TGTGCCATCAAGTTGGGGACAGGGAGCCCCGGAAACACCATATATTTT.

The J gene is TRBJ2-1, the V gene TRBV20-1; D not resolved. The CDR3 extends over 13 amino acids. The germline V and J ends were trimmed by 0 bases and 5 bases, with 8 bases remaining between them. CDR1 is DFQATT, CDR2 SNEGSKA, per germline (reference sequence). The CDR3, as DNA: TGCAGTGCTAGAGACTGGGCGGACAATGAGCAGTTCTTC. Translated: CSARDWADNEQFF.

The chain has TRBV6-5 and TRBJ2-3; D is uncertain. Per germline, CDR1 MNHEY and CDR2 SVGAGI. The CDR3 is 14 residues long. V lost 3 bases and J lost 0, with 7 bases in between. The CDR3, as DNA: TGTGCCAGCAGTTATATAACTAGCACAGATACGCAGTATTTT. Amino acids: CASSYITSTDTQYF.

This chain uses TRBV5-1 with TRBJ2-7; D is undetermined. The CDR3 length is 16 residues. Germline values: CDR1 SGHRS, CDR2 YFSETQ. Trimming shortened V by 2 bases and J by 2 bases, and 17 bases separated the two germline ends. CDR3 sequence: CASSFGSSGPTYEQYF. The CDR3 DNA reads TGCGCCAGCAGCTTCGGTTCTTCCGGGCCCACCTACGAGCAGTACTTC. Looking up the rest from reference TRBV5-1 and TRBJ2-7 gives the full variable domain: KAGVTQTPRYLIKTRGQQVTLSCSPISGHRSVSWYQQTPGQGLQFLFEYFSETQRNKGNFPGRFSGRQFSNSRSEMNVSTLELGDSALYLCASSFGSSGPTYEQYFGPGTRLTVT.

This CDR3 reads CASSSTSGSAKPQYF. CDR3 nucleotide sequence: TGTGCCAGCAGTTCAACTAGCGGGAGCGCAAAACCCCAGTACTTC. V gene TRBV6-5 combines with J gene TRBJ2-7, with 11 bases identical to TRBD2. The V gene end was trimmed by 4 bases and the J gene end by 10 bases; junction bases not matched to a gene: 12. CDR3 length: 15 amino acids. Germline lookup yields CDR1 MNHEY and CDR2 SVGAGI.

This clonotype was seen a few times. J is TRBJ1-1 and V is TRBV4-3; D is undetermined. V lost 5 bases and J 5 bases, leaving 15 bases between the germline ends. The germline V gene encodes CDR1 LGHNA and CDR2 YSLEER. The CDR3 is 14 residues long. The CDR3 DNA reads TGCGCCAGCAGCTCCAGACCCTACCGAACTGAAGCTTTCTTT. Protein: CASSSRPYRTEAFF.

V usage is TRBV19 and J usage is TRBJ1-5, with a weak D call TRBD1 (6 bases). CDR1 LNHDA and CDR2 SQIVND come from the germline V gene (reference sequence). The CDR3 runs to 16 residues. Trimming removed 9 bases at V and 6 bases at J, with 24 bases between. The CDR3 bases are TGTGCCAGCCTTCCCCGGGGGGGCGCAGGAATTCAGCCCCAGCATTTT. It codes for CASLPRGGAGIQPQHF.

V and J are TRBV2 and TRBJ2-5, with 11 bases that match TRBD2. In germline, CDR1 is SNHLY, CDR2 FYNNEI. After removal of 0 bases from V and 5 bases from J, the junction contained 2 bases not matched to a gene. The CDR3 runs to 15 residues. The CDR3, as DNA: TGTGCCAGCAGTGAAGCGACTAGCGGGGTTGAGACCCAGTACTTC. Protein: CASSEATSGVETQYF.

There are many counts of this clonotype. V and J are TRBV29-1 and TRBJ2-7; no reliable D call. The ends were cut back, 1 base at V and 1 base at J, with 8 bases in the middle. The CDR3 is 13 residues long. Germline V gene lookup returns CDR1 SQVTM and CDR2 ANQGSEA. The CDR3: CSVEGEGSYEQYF. In nucleotides, the CDR3 is TGCAGCGTTGAAGGGGAAGGGTCCTACGAGCAGTACTTC.

There are a few counts of this clonotype. J is TRBJ2-4 and V is TRBV20-1, with 9 bases that match TRBD1. The CDR3 totals 14 residues. Germline loops: CDR1 DFQATT, CDR2 SNEGSKA (reference sequence). V lost 3 bases to trimming and J lost 10 bases; unmatched junction nucleotides: 10. The DNA of the CDR3 is TGCAGTGCTAGTTTACAGGGGGCACAATATATTCAGTACTTC. Residues: CSASLQGAQYIQYF.

The rearrangement joins TRBV10-3 to TRBJ2-3; D gene ambiguous. This CDR3 has 13 residues. Trimming left V 5 bases short and J 4 bases short, with 10 bases between. Germline V gene sequence: CDR1 ENHRY, CDR2 SYGVKD. Here the CDR3 DNA reads TGTGCCATCAGTCCAGTACCCCCAGATACGCAGTATTTT. This gives the protein CAISPVPPDTQYF.

Many counts were recorded for this clonotype. This chain connects TRBV12-3 or TRBV12-4 to TRBJ2-3; D is uncertain. CDR3 size: 11 residues. Trimming removed 10 bases at V and 9 bases at J, with 14 bases between. This CDR3 reads CATPRLLTQYF. The CDR3 region has the DNA TGTGCCACTCCCCGTCTTCTGACGCAGTATTTT.

This clonotype was recorded at least ten times. CDR3 nucleotide sequence: TGCGCCAGCAGTCGAAACACAGGGGCCACCGGGGAGCTGTTTTTT. Its protein is CASSRNTGATGELFF. This chain connects TRBV5-1 to TRBJ2-2; 7 bases agree with TRBD1. Germline CDR1 SGHRS, CDR2 YFSETQ. The J segment lost 4 bases and the V segment lost 5 bases, leaving 8 bases of the junction unmatched. The CDR3 has 15 residues. Variable domain in full (rest from reference TRBV5-1 and TRBJ2-2): KAGVTQTPRYLIKTRGQQVTLSCSPISGHRSVSWYQQTPGQGLQFLFEYFSETQRNKGNFPGRFSGRQFSNSRSEMNVSTLELGDSALYLCASSRNTGATGELFFGEGSRLTVL.

This clonotype was found many times. The chain couples TRBV12-3 or TRBV12-4 to TRBJ2-1, with D possibly being TRBD1 (5 bases). This CDR3 has 14 amino acids. Trimming cost V 6 bases and J 7 bases, with 16 bases left between them. This CDR3 reads CASRPGSESNEQFF. The CDR3 nucleotides read TGTGCCAGCAGGCCAGGGTCTGAGAGTAATGAGCAGTTCTTC.

The V call is TRBV20-1, the J call TRBJ2-5, with D tentatively TRBD2 (5 bases). Trimming took off 3 bases at V and 0 bases at J, with 8 bases between the two ends. The CDR3 has 13 residues. Germline V gives CDR1 DFQATT, CDR2 SNEGSKA (reference sequence). The CDR3 here is CSASNGNQETQYF. The DNA of the CDR3 is TGCAGTGCTAGCAACGGGAACCAAGAGACCCAGTACTTC.

The V gene is TRBV5-1, the J gene TRBJ2-2; D unresolved. V lost 2 bases and J lost 0, with 17 bases in between. The CDR3 spans 18 residues. Germline CDR1 SGHRS, CDR2 YFSETQ. CDR3 in amino acids: CASSFNPMRDSNTGELFF. DNA for the CDR3: TGCGCCAGCAGCTTTAATCCAATGAGAGATTCGAACACCGGGGAGCTGTTTTTT.